The next 28 T cell receptor beta chains were all read from a single sample in a study of blood T cell repertoires in COVID-19 (dated by TCRdb to about 2020). The library was generated by the immunoSEQ multiplex PCR assay. TCRdb carries this immuneACCESS record with in-frame sequences only. Its versions omit some clonotypes, under half of them owing to an unresolved V gene in the studies checked, with the rest unexplained. In this sample the table shows more than 110,000 clones, 82% of which occur a single time. Together, the top ten hold about 4.3% of the sample. Source material: peripheral blood. These receptors originate from an elderly woman with acute or convalescent COVID-19.

The chain joins TRBV6-7 to TRBJ1-5, with D perhaps matching TRBD1 (6 bases). TRBV6-7 is recorded as an ORF, its role being uncertain. The CDR3 is 14 amino acids. V lost 9 bases and J lost 3, with 15 bases in between. The CDR3 loop reads CASQTNRVNQPQHF. CDR3 DNA sequence: TGTGCCAGTCAGACTAACAGGGTCAATCAGCCCCAGCATTTT.

This sequence joins TRBV11-2 and TRBJ2-1; D remains ambiguous. The V end lost 0 bases, the J end lost 7 bases, and 7 bases lay between the germline ends. Germline lookup yields CDR1 SGHAT and CDR2 FQNNGV. CDR3 length: 13 residues. The CDR3 is CASSLDLRNEQFF. The CDR3 region has the DNA TGTGCCAGCAGCTTAGATCTGAGAAATGAGCAGTTCTTC.

In this sample, this clone turned up a few times. The chain is built from TRBV7-2 and TRBJ2-1, with TRBD1 as a possible D gene (5 bases). CDR3 length: 12 residues. Germline V gene data show CDR1 as SGHTA and CDR2 as FQGNSA. V lost 3 bases, J lost 12 bases, and 12 bases lay in between. CDR3 amino acids: CASSFSAQGQFF. For the CDR3, the DNA is TGTGCCAGCAGCTTTAGTGCCCAGGGGCAGTTCTTC.

The gene calls are TRBV27 and TRBJ2-7; 13 bases agree with TRBD2. The V and J ends lost 7 bases and 2 bases, in that order; junction bases with no gene match: 8. The CDR3 contains 16 residues. Germline lookup yields CDR1 MNHEY and CDR2 SMNVEV (reference sequence). The CDR3 DNA reads as TGTGCCAGCACCACGACTAGCGGGAGGCGAGCCTACGAGCAGTACTTC. Translating gives CASTTTSGRRAYEQYF.

This sequence joins TRBV6-4 and TRBJ1-2, with a tentative D call TRBD1 (5 bases). The CDR3 loop spans 11 amino acids. V lost 4 bases, J lost 7 bases, and 7 bases lay in between. Looked up from germline, CDR1 is MRHNA and CDR2 is SNTAGT. The CDR3 bases are TGTGCCAGCAGTGCGGGGGGTGGCTACACCTTC. Translation gives CASSAGGGYTF.

The chain combines TRBV7-2 with TRBJ1-4; D gene uncertain. This CDR3 region has 14 residues. V was trimmed by 7 bases and J by 0 bases, leaving 9 bases between them. In germline, CDR1 is SGHTA, CDR2 FQGNSA. The DNA of the CDR3 is TGTGCCAGCAAGCCTACAGCAACTAATGAAAAACTGTTTTTT. Protein: CASKPTATNEKLFF.

The chain carries TRBV3-1 (or the pseudogene TRBV3-2) and TRBJ2-5; perhaps TRBD1 as D (6 bases). The CDR3 has 13 residues. CDR1 LGHDT and CDR2 YNNKEL come from the germline V gene (reference sequence). V lost 3 bases and J lost 5, with 10 bases in between. The CDR3 nucleotides are TGTGCCAGCAGCCAGGGGGCTTGGGAGACCCAGTACTTC. Amino acid sequence: CASSQGAWETQYF.

In this sample, this clone turned up once. The DNA for the CDR3 is TGTGCCACCAGTATCGCGGAAAAATCCTACAATGAGCAGTTCTTC. This codes for CATSIAEKSYNEQFF. The rearrangement uses TRBV24-1 and TRBJ2-1; no reliable D call. The CDR3 loop spans 15 amino acids. Germline V gene data show CDR1 as KGHDR and CDR2 as SFDVKD. The V and J ends lost 6 bases and 1 base respectively, with 12 bases between them.

The chain employs TRBV18 and TRBJ1-1; D gene ambiguous. V dropped 4 bases and J dropped 1 base, with 10 bases sitting between them. Germline CDR1 is KGHSH and CDR2 is LQKENI. The CDR3 length is 14 residues. In nucleotides, the CDR3 is TGTGCCAGCTCACTTATTGACTCGAACACTGAAGCTTTCTTT. It yields the protein CASSLIDSNTEAFF.

This chain links TRBV28 with TRBJ2-4; 7 bases align to TRBD2. The ends lost 5 bases at V and 0 bases at J; junction bases unmatched: 7. The length of the CDR3 is 16 residues. CDR1 and CDR2 from the germline V gene are MDHEN and SYDVKM. CDR3 DNA sequence: TGTGCCAGCAGTCGGGAGGACTCCCTAGCCAAAAACATTCAGTACTTC. Translated: CASSREDSLAKNIQYF.

The CDR3, as DNA: TGTGCCACCAGTGACCGGAGCGGGGGGGCGTTGAATGAGCAGTTCTTC. It translates to CATSDRSGGALNEQFF. V gene TRBV24-1 combines with J gene TRBJ2-1, with 10 bases aligning to TRBD2. The CDR3 is made up of 16 amino acids. Trimming cost V 4 bases and J 7 bases; bases outside gene matches: 9. CDR1 KGHDR and CDR2 SFDVKD come from the germline V gene.

This clone is deemed large. The V and J genes are TRBV18 and TRBJ2-1; 8 bases agree with TRBD2. The CDR3 runs 17 residues. Germline loops: CDR1 KGHSH, CDR2 LQKENI. After removal of 5 bases from V and 7 bases from J, the junction contained 16 bases not matched to a gene. CDR3 amino acids: CASSTQTSPPSGNEQFF. The CDR3 coding sequence is TGTGCCAGCTCAACCCAAACCAGCCCCCCTAGCGGGAATGAGCAGTTCTTC.

The CDR3 protein is CASSEQETQYF. The CDR3 DNA reads as TGTGCCAGCAGTGAGCAGGAGACCCAGTACTTC. This chain joins TRBV2 and TRBJ2-5; D is unclear. CDR3 length: 11 residues. Germline V lookup: CDR1 SNHLY, CDR2 FYNNEI. V was trimmed by 3 bases and J by 5 bases, leaving 4 bases between them.

The gene calls are TRBV6-6 and TRBJ2-4, with D uncertain. The CDR3 spans 18 residues. CDR1 and CDR2 (germline): MNHNY, SVGAGI (reference sequence). V was clipped by 5 bases and J by 7 bases, with 27 bases between them. In DNA, the CDR3 is TGTGCCAGCAGTCCCAACCCCTCGAGGTTGTCAGTGGTCAACATTCAGTACTTC. Residues: CASSPNPSRLSVVNIQYF.

The rearrangement links TRBV6-5 to TRBJ2-5; tentatively, D is TRBD2 (6 bases). This CDR3 is 13 amino acids long. CDR1 and CDR2 (germline): MNHEY, SVGAGI. V lost 6 bases to trimming and J lost 5 bases, with 13 bases between them. The CDR3 reads CASSSREDETQYF. CDR3 sequence (DNA): TGTGCCAGCAGCTCCAGGGAGGATGAGACCCAGTACTTC.

This clone was counted a few times. The CDR3 nucleotides are TGCGCCAGCAGTAAGACAGCCGAGAAGAGTGGCTACACCTTC. It specifies CASSKTAEKSGYTF. V and J are TRBV5-1 and TRBJ1-2; TRBD1 might be the D (5 bases). V lost 5 bases, J lost 7 bases, and 18 bases lay in between. Germline values: CDR1 SGHRS, CDR2 YFSETQ. The length of the CDR3 is 14 residues.

The chain is built from TRBV6-5 and TRBJ2-3, with 8 bases matching TRBD1. The germline V gene encodes CDR1 MNHEY and CDR2 SVGAGI. J gave up 3 bases and V 5 bases, and 7 bases lay outside the gene matches. This CDR3 is built from 15 residues. DNA of the CDR3: TGTGCCAGCAGTACCGGACAGGGATGGACAGATACGCAGTATTTT. Its translation is CASSTGQGWTDTQYF.

The gene calls are TRBV28 and TRBJ2-5; 7 bases are shared with TRBD1. With 6 bases clipped from V and 7 bases from J, the junction kept 11 bases outside the gene matches. CDR3 length: 14 residues. Germline V gene lookup returns CDR1 MDHEN and CDR2 SYDVKM. The CDR3 sequence: CASRNRGSSGTQYF. The CDR3 DNA is TGTGCCAGCAGAAACAGGGGTTCGTCGGGGACCCAGTACTTC.

V gene TRBV7-9 combines with J gene TRBJ1-2; 7 bases agree with TRBD1. Germline lookup yields CDR1 SEHNR and CDR2 FQNEAQ (reference sequence). CDR3 length: 13 amino acids. J gave up 3 bases and V 4 bases, and 2 bases lay outside the gene matches. CDR3 DNA: TGTGCCAGCAGCTGGCAGGGGGACTATGGCTACACCTTC. Protein sequence: CASSWQGDYGYTF.

The chain joins TRBV7-8 to TRBJ2-3, with D uncertain. This CDR3 comprises 15 residues. V was trimmed by 2 bases and J by 4 bases, leaving 13 bases between them. Germline-derived CDR1 and CDR2 are SGHVS and FQNEAQ. The CDR3 nucleotides are TGTGCCAGCAGCTTAATTCTCCACGCGGCAGATACGCAGTATTTT. Protein product: CASSLILHAADTQYF.

The V and J genes are TRBV27 and TRBJ1-1; weak D call: TRBD1 (6 bases). CDR1 is MNHEY, CDR2 SMNVEV, per germline (reference sequence). Trimming left V 5 bases short and J 5 bases short, with 18 bases between. CDR3 length equals 15 residues. CDR3 coding DNA: TGTGCCAGCAGTCCTACTTTCCAGGGGTGGACTGAAGCTTTCTTT. This encodes CASSPTFQGWTEAFF.

The CDR3 DNA reads TGTGCCAGCAGCTTATCGGTCGGGGAAAAACTGTTTTTT. Its protein is CASSLSVGEKLFF. The V call is TRBV11-1, the J call TRBJ1-4; no clear D. CDR1 SGHAT and CDR2 FQDESV come from the germline V gene (reference sequence). The CDR3 length is 13 residues. V was clipped by 2 bases and J by 8 bases, with 9 bases between them.

V usage is TRBV3-1 (or the pseudogene TRBV3-2) and J usage is TRBJ2-7; D is perhaps TRBD1 (5 bases). The CDR3 totals 13 residues. Germline lookup yields CDR1 LGHDT and CDR2 YNNKEL (reference sequence). Deletions cut 4 bases from V and 6 bases from J, with 13 bases between. CDR3 sequence: CASSRYRNGEQYF. In DNA form, the CDR3 reads TGTGCCAGCAGCCGATACAGGAACGGCGAGCAGTACTTC.

The chain is built from TRBV2 and TRBJ1-1; no clear D gene. The germline V gene has CDR1 SNHLY and CDR2 FYNNEI. Trimming took off 2 bases at V and 1 base at J, with 5 bases between the two ends. There are 13 residues in the CDR3. The CDR3 loop is CASSEQANTEAFF. As DNA, the CDR3 is TGTGCCAGCAGTGAACAGGCGAACACTGAAGCTTTCTTT.

This chain links TRBV6-5 with TRBJ2-4; 8 bases line up with TRBD1. The V and J ends lost 5 bases and 11 bases, in that order; junction bases with no gene match: 8. Germline V gene data show CDR1 as MNHEY and CDR2 as SVGAGI. The CDR3 spans 13 residues. The CDR3 nucleotides are TGTGCCAGCAGTACCGACAGGGGAATGGTTCAGTACTTC. Its translation is CASSTDRGMVQYF.

The CDR3 DNA follows: TGTGCCAGCAGGCGTATGGGTACTAGCAGCACAGATACGCAGTATTTT. Translation: CASRRMGTSSTDTQYF. The V call is TRBV9, the J call TRBJ2-3; D is perhaps TRBD2 (6 bases). This CDR3 contains 16 residues. CDR1 and CDR2 from the germline V gene are SGDLS and YYNGEE. V was clipped by 5 bases and J by 0 bases, with 16 bases between them.

This rearrangement joins TRBV2 to TRBJ2-1, with TRBD2 matching 10 bases. The CDR3 spans 15 residues. Germline V gene lookup returns CDR1 SNHLY and CDR2 FYNNEI. Trimming at V came to 6 bases and at J to 2 bases, leaving 4 bases not matched to a gene. CDR3: CASRVAGGPYNEQFF. In DNA form, the CDR3 reads TGTGCCAGCAGGGTAGCGGGAGGTCCCTACAATGAGCAGTTCTTC.

The V and J genes are TRBV6-1 and TRBJ1-1, with 9 bases lining up with TRBD1. This CDR3 has 15 amino acids. The V gene's germline CDR1 is MNHNS and CDR2 SASEGT. V shed 2 bases, J shed 4 bases, and the junction held 5 bases outside the gene matches. This CDR3 reads CASSEPQGAGTEAFF. The DNA for the CDR3 is TGTGCCAGCAGTGAACCACAGGGGGCCGGCACTGAAGCTTTCTTT.